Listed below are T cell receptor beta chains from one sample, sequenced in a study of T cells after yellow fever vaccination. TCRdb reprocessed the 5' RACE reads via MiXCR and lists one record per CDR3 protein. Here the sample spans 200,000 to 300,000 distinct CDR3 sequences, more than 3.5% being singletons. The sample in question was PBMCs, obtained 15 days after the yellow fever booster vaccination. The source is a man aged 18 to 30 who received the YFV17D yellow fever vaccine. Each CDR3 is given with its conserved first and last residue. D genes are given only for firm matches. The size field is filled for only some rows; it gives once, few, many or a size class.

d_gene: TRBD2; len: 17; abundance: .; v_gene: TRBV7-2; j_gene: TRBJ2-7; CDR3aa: CASSSAVTSGGTYEQYF; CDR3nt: TGTGCCAGCAGCTCGGCGGTGACTAGCGGTGGTACCTACGAGCAGTACTTC
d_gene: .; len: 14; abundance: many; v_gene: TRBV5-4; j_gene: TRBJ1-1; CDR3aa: CASSHRTVRTEAFF; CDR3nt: TGTGCCAGCAGCCACCGGACAGTACGGACTGAAGCTTTCTTT
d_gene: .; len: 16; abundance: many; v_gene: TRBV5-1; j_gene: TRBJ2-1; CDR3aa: CASSLAARAVGNEQFF; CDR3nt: TGCGCCAGCAGCTTGGCCGCGCGGGCGGTGGGGAATGAGCAGTTCTTC
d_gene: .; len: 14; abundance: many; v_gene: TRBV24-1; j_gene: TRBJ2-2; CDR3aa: CATSDLRKVGELFF; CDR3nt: TGTGCCACCAGTGATTTGCGGAAAGTCGGGGAGCTGTTTTTT
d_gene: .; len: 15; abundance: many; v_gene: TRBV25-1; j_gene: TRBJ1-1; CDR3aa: CASSELWVYNTEAFF; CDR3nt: TGTGCCAGCAGTGAATTGTGGGTATACAACACTGAAGCTTTCTTT
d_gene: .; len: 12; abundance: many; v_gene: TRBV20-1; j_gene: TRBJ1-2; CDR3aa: CSARTTSWGYTF; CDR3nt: TGCAGTGCTCGGACAACTTCGTGGGGCTACACCTTC
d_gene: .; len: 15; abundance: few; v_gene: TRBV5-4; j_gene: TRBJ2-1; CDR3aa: CASSLGGGPHNEQFF; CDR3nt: TGTGCCAGCAGCTTGGGTGGGGGGCCCCACAATGAGCAGTTCTTC
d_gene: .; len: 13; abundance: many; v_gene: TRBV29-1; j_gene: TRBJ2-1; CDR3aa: CSARQSSYNEQFF; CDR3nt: TGCAGCGCGAGGCAGAGCTCCTACAATGAGCAGTTCTTC
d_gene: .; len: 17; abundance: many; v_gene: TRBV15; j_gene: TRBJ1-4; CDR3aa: CATSGNLGGLTNEKLFF; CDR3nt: TGTGCCACCAGCGGAAACCTAGGCGGGCTTACTAATGAAAAACTGTTTTTT
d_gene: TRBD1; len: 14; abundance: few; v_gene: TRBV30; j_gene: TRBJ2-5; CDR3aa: CAWGQGAHGETQYF; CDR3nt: TGTGCCTGGGGACAGGGGGCACATGGCGAGACCCAGTACTTC
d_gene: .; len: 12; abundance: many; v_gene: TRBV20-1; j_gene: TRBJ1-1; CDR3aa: CSARAPGAGAFF; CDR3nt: TGCAGTGCTAGGGCGCCCGGGGCTGGAGCTTTCTTT
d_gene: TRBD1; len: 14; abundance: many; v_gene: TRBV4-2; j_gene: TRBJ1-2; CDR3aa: CASSQTGQNYGYTF; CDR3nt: TGTGCCAGCAGCCAGACGGGACAGAACTATGGCTACACCTTC
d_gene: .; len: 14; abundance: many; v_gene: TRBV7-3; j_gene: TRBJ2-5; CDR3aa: CASSPSSFGETQYF; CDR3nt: TGTGCCAGCAGCCCCTCTAGTTTCGGAGAGACCCAGTACTTC
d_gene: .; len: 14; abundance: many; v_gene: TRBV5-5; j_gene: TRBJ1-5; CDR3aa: CASSLQPTIQPQHF; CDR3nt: TGTGCCAGCAGCTTGCAACCGACGATTCAGCCCCAGCATTTT
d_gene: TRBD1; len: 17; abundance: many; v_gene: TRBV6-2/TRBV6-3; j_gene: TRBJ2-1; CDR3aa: CASTDKDRVSSYNEQFF; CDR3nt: TGTGCCAGCACCGATAAGGACAGGGTGAGCTCCTACAATGAGCAGTTCTTC
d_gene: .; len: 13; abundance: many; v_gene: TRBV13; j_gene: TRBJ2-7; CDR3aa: CASSLRGPDEQYF; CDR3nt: TGTGCCAGCAGCCTTCGGGGTCCGGACGAGCAGTACTTC
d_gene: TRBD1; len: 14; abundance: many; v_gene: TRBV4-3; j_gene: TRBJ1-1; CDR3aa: CASSQVSGGTEAFF; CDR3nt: TGCGCCAGCAGCCAAGTATCAGGGGGCACTGAAGCTTTCTTT
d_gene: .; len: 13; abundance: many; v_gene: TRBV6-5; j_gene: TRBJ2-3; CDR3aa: CASSYSKTDTQYF; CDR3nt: TGTGCCAGCAGTTACTCCAAAACAGATACGCAGTATTTT
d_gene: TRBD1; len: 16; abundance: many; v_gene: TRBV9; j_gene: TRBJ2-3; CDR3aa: CASSVRQGDNADTQYF; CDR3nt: TGTGCCAGCAGCGTTCGACAGGGGGATAATGCAGATACGCAGTATTTT
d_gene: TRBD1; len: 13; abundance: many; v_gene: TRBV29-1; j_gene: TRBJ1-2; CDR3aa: CSVEGDREDGYTF; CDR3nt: TGCAGCGTTGAGGGGGACAGGGAAGATGGCTACACCTTC
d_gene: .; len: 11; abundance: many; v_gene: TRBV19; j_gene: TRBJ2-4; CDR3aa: CASGLKNIQYF; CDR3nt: TGTGCCAGCGGCCTCAAAAACATTCAGTACTTC
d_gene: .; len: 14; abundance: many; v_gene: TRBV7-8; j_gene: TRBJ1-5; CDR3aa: CASRGPGVDQPQHF; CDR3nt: TGTGCCAGCAGGGGGCCCGGGGTGGATCAGCCCCAGCATTTT
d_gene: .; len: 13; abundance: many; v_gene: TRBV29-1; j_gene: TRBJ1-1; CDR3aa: CSVERGRATEAFF; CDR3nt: TGCAGCGTTGAACGGGGTAGGGCCACTGAAGCTTTCTTT
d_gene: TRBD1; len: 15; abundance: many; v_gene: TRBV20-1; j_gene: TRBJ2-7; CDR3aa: CSARPGRDRGYEQYF; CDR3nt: TGCAGTGCTAGACCAGGCCGGGACAGGGGCTACGAGCAGTACTTC
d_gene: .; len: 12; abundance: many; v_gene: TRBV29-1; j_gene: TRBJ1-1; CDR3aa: CSVVKPNAEAFF; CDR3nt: TGCAGCGTGGTTAAACCCAACGCTGAAGCTTTCTTT
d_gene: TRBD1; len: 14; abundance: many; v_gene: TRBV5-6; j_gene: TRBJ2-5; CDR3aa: CASSWATGRETQYF; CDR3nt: TGTGCCAGCAGCTGGGCGACAGGGCGAGAGACCCAGTACTTC
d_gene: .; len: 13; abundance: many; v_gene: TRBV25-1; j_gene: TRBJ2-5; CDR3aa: CASSARLVETQYF; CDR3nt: TGTGCCAGCAGTGCGCGACTAGTCGAGACCCAGTACTTC
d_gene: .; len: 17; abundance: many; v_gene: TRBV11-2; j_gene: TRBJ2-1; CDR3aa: CASSLVWPQGGRNEQFF; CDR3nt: TGTGCCAGCAGCTTAGTTTGGCCCCAGGGGGGACGCAATGAGCAGTTCTTC
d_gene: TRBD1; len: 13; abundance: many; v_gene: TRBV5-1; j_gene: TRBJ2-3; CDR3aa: CASEGQGFDTQYF; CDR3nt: TGCGCCAGCGAGGGACAGGGCTTCGATACGCAGTATTTT
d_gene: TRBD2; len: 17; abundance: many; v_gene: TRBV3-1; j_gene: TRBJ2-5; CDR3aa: CASSPGRTSGGEETQYF; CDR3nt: TGTGCCAGCAGCCCCGGCAGAACTAGCGGGGGGGAAGAGACCCAGTACTTC
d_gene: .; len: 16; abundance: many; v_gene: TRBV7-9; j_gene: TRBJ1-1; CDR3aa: CASSLADLLGGTEAFF; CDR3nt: TGTGCCAGCAGCTTAGCCGACCTTCTAGGAGGCACTGAAGCTTTCTTT
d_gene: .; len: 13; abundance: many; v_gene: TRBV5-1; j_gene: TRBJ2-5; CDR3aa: CASSLALEETQYF; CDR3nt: TGCGCCAGCAGCTTGGCCTTGGAAGAGACCCAGTACTTC
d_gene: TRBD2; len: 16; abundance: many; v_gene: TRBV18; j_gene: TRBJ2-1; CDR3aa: CASSPRLAGAHNEQFF; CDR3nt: TGTGCCAGCTCACCGAGACTAGCGGGGGCTCACAATGAGCAGTTCTTC